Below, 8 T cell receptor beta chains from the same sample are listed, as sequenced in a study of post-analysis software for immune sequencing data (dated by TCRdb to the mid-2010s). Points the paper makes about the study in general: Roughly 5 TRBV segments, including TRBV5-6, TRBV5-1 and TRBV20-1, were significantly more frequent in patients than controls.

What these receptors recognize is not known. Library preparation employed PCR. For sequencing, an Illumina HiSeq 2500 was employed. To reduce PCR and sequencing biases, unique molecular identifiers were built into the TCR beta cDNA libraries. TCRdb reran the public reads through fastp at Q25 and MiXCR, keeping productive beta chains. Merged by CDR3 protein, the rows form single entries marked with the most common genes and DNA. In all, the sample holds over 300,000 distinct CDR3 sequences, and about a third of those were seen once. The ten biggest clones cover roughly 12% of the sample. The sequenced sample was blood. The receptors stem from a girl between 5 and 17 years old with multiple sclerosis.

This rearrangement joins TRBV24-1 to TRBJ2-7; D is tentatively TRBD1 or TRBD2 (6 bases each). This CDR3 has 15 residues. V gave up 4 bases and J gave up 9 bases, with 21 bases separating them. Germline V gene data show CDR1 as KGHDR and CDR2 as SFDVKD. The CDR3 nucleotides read TGTGCCACCAGTGACCCCGGCGGCAGGGGAGGAGGGCAGTACTTC. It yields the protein CATSDPGGRGGGQYF.

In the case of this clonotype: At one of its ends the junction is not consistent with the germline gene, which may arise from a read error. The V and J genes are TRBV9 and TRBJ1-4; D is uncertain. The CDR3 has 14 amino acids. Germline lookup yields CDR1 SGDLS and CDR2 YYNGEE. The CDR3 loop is CASSGPTQQEKLFF. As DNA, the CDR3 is TGTGCCAGCAGCGGACCGACTCAGCAAGAAAAGCTGTTTTTT.

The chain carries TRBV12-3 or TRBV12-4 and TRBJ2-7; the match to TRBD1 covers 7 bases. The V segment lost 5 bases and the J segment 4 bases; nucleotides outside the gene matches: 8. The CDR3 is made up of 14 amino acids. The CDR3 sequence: CASSITGVLYEQYF. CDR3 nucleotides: TGTGCCAGCAGTATTACAGGGGTTCTTTACGAGCAGTACTTC.

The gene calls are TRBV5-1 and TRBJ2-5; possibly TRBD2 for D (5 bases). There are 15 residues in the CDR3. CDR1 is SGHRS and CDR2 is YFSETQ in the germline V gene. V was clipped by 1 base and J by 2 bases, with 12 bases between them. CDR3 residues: CASSLSTSGQETQYF. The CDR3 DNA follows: TGCGCCAGCAGCTTGTCCACTAGTGGGCAAGAGACCCAGTACTTC.

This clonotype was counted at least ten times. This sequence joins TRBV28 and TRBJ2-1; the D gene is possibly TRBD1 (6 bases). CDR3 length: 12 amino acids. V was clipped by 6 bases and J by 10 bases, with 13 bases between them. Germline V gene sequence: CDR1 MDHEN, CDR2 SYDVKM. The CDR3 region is CASSPRGWEQFF. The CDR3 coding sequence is TGTGCCAGCAGCCCCAGGGGATGGGAGCAGTTCTTC.

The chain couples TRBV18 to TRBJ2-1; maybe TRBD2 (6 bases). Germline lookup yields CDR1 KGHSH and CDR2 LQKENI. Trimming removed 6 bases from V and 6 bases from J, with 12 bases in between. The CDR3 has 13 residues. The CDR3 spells CASSPGTFNEQFF. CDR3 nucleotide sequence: TGTGCCAGCTCGCCCGGGACTTTCAATGAGCAGTTCTTC.

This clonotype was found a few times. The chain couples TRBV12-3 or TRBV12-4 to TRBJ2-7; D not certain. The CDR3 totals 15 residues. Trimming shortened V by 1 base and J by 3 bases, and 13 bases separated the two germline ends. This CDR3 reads CASSLGAKFNYEQYF. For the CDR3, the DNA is TGTGCCAGCAGTTTAGGGGCAAAGTTCAACTACGAGCAGTACTTC.

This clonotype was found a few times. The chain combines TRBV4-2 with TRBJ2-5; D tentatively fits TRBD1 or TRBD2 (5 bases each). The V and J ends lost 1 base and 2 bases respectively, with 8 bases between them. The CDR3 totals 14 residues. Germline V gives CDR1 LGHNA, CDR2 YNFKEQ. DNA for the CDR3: TGTGCCAGCAGCCAAGTGGGGGATCAAGAGACCCAGTACTTC. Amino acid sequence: CASSQVGDQETQYF.